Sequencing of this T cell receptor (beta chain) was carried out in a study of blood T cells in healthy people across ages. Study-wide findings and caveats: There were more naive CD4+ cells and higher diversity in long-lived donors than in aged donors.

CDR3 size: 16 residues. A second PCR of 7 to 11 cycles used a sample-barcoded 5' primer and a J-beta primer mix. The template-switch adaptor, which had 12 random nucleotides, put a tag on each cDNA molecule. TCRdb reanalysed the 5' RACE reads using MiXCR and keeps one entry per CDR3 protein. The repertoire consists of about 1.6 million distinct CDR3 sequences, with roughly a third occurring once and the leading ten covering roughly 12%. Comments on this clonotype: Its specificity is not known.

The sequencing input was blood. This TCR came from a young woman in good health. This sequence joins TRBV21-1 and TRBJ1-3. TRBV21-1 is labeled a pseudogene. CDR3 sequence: CASSQTQVRSGNTIYF. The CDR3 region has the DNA TGTGCCAGCAGCCAAACCCAGGTCCGCTCTGGAAACACCATATATTTT.